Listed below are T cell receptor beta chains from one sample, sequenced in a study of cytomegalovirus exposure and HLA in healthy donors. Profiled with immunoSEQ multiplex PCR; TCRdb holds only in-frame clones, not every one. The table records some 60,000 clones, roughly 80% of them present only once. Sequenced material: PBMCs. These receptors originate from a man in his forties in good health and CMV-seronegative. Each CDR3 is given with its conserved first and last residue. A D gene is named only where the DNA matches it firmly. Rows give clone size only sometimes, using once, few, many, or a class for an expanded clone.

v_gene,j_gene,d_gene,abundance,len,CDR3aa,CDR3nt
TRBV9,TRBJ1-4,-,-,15,CASSVTGSSNEKLFF,TGTGCCAGCAGCGTAACGGGAAGCTCTAATGAAAAACTGTTTTTT
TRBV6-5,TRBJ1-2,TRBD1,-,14,CASRRDRVDYGYTF,TGTGCCAGCAGGCGGGACAGGGTGGACTATGGCTACACCTTC
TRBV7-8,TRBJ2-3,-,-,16,CASSFAGGVSTDTQYF,TGTGCCAGCAGCTTTGCGGGCGGGGTAAGCACAGATACGCAGTATTTT
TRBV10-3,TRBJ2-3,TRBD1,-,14,CAISRTGSTDTQYF,TGTGCCATCAGTCGGACAGGATCCACAGATACGCAGTATTTT
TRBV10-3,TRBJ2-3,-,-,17,CAISGWGEKTSTDTQYF,TGTGCCATCAGCGGGTGGGGCGAAAAGACTAGCACAGATACGCAGTATTTT
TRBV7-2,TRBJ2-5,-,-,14,CASSLLSTRETQYF,TGTGCCAGCAGCTTATTATCGACTCGGGAGACCCAGTACTTC
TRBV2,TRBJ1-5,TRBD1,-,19,CASSGQKRQGGGSNQPQHF,TGTGCCAGCAGTGGACAGAAGCGACAGGGGGGGGGTAGCAATCAGCCCCAGCATTTT
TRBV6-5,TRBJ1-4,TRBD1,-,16,CASSYRLQGTLAKLFF,TGTGCCAGCAGTTACCGGCTACAGGGGACTCTCGCAAAACTGTTTTTT
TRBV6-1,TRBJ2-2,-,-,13,CASSEFIAGELFF,TGTGCCAGCAGTGAATTTATTGCCGGGGAGCTGTTTTTT
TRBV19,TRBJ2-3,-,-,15,CASSIERQKTDTQYF,TGTGCCAGTAGTATTGAAAGACAGAAAACAGATACGCAGTATTTT
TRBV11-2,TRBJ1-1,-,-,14,CASSWTAMNTEAFF,TGTGCCAGCAGCTGGACAGCTATGAACACTGAAGCTTTCTTT
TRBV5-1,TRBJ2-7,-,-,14,CASSPVTGTYEQYF,TGCGCCAGCAGCCCCGTAACCGGTACCTACGAGCAGTACTTC
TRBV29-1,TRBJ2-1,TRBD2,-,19,CSLGRERGGRIVSYNEQFF,TGCAGCCTCGGGAGGGAGCGGGGGGGCCGTATTGTATCCTACAATGAGCAGTTCTTC
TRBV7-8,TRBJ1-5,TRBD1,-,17,CASSSIPNRGLSQPQHF,TGTGCCAGCAGCTCGATTCCTAACAGGGGGCTGAGTCAGCCCCAGCATTTT
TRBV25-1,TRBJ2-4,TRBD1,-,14,CASRPTGAKNIQYF,TGTGCCAGCAGGCCGACAGGGGCCAAAAACATTCAGTACTTC
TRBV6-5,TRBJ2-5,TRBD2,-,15,CASSYGGGAGETQYF,TGTGCCAGCAGTTACGGCGGGGGGGCTGGTGAGACCCAGTACTTC
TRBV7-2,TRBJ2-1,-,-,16,CASSPLHRDSYNEQFF,TGTGCCAGCAGCCCCCTCCACAGAGATTCCTACAATGAGCAGTTCTTC
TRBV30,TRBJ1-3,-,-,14,CAWYNRDFGNTIYF,TGTGCCTGGTATAACCGGGACTTCGGAAACACCATATATTTT
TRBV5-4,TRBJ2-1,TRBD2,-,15,CASSLSLAASSEQFF,TGTGCCAGCAGCTTGTCTCTAGCGGCTTCCAGTGAGCAGTTCTTC
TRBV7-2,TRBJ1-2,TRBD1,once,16,CASSPPWDRVHYGYTF,TGTGCCAGCAGCCCCCCATGGGACAGGGTACACTATGGCTACACCTTC
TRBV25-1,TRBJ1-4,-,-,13,CASRDRPGEKLFF,TGTGCCAGCAGAGACAGGCCCGGTGAAAAACTGTTTTTT
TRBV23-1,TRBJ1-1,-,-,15,CASSQRGGPRTEAFF,TGCGCCAGCAGTCAACGGGGGGGGCCTCGCACTGAAGCTTTCTTT
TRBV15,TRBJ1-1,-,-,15,CATSSFGQPNTEAFF,TGTGCCACCAGCTCCTTCGGACAACCGAACACTGAAGCTTTCTTT
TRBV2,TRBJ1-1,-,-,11,CASSEERSLSF,TGTGCCAGCAGTGAAGAGCGCAGCTTATCATTT
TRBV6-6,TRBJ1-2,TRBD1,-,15,CASSSPGQGAYGYTF,TGTGCCAGCAGTTCCCCGGGACAGGGGGCCTATGGCTACACCTTC
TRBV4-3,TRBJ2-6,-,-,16,CASSQTGGPGANVLTF,TGCGCCAGCAGCCAGACGGGGGGCCCTGGGGCCAACGTCCTGACTTTC
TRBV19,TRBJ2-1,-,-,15,CASSIDGSSYNEQFF,TGTGCCAGTAGTATTGACGGGAGCTCCTACAATGAGCAGTTCTTC
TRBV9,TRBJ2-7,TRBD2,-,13,CASSVELAGVQYF,TGTGCCAGCAGCGTCGAACTAGCGGGGGTCCAGTACTTC
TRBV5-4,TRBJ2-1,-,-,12,CASSLRANEQFF,TGTGCCAGCAGCTTGAGAGCCAATGAGCAGTTCTTC
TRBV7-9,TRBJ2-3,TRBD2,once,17,CASSLYLTSGAADTQYF,TGTGCCAGCAGCTTATATCTGACTAGCGGGGCGGCAGATACGCAGTATTTT
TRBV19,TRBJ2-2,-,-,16,CASRAPGRSNTGELFF,TGTGCCAGTAGAGCCCCCGGGAGATCGAACACCGGGGAGCTGTTTTTT